The sequence of this TCR beta chain was determined in a study of beta chain features in type 1 diabetes. CDR3 length: 13 amino acids. Germline CDR1 and CDR2: SNHLY and FYNNEI. V was clipped by 7 bases and J by 8 bases, with 12 bases between them. This clone was observed a few times. What it binds is unknown. Every bit of the isolated RNA underwent reverse transcription, so sequencing read expressed TCRB transcripts. Profiling relied on immunoSEQ multiplex PCR, and the TCRdb table lists in-frame clones only, not all of them. Among a few hundred thousand clones listed, roughly 12% were seen once. Whole-study results and caveats: Within patients, naive, central memory and Treg TCRB repertoires seemed more similar than within healthy donors.

Markers CD45RO/CCR7/CD25/CD127/CD95/CD27 served to sort CD4+ naive, central memory, regulatory and stem cell-like memory cells. The chain couples TRBV2 to TRBJ1-6; a possible D gene is TRBD1 (6 bases). This sequence originates from a man younger than 35 in good health. The sequencing input was naive CD4+ T cells from blood. Here the CDR3 reads CASMLQGYSPLHF. CDR3 nucleotide sequence: TGTGCCAGCATGTTACAGGGTTATTCACCCCTCCACTTT.